This TCR beta chain appears in the sequencing data of a study of T cell responses to AZD1222 COVID-19 vaccine (dated by TCRdb to the early 2020s). For the study in its entirety: A total of approximately 230 trial participants underwent TCR sequencing, of whom approximately 210 received two doses of AZD1222 and around 25 received two doses of the MenACWY control vaccine. Trial participants were enrolled by age into subgroups of 18-55, 56-69 and 70-plus years, and around 150, 29 and 61 TCR-sequenced participants, respectively, were included in these subgroups. Study-wide findings and limitations: The 56-69-year group was small, and its depth increase did not reach significance, likely because of low power. The whole spike protein was spanned by vaccine-associated CD4 TCRs, and dominant responses were seen in regions 160-218 and 743-854. Because no day 14 peak-response samples were available, repertoires were characterized only after the peak T cell response. Only five to seven AZD1222 recipients were SARS-CoV-2 seropositive at baseline, limiting conclusions about previously exposed vaccinees. Most participants were white British and females outnumbered males, and the authors suggested that clonal diversity may have been underestimated. A significant rise in spike-specific TCR breadth and depth was observed after two AZD1222 doses relative to day 0 and relative to MenACWY recipients. Reportedly, close to half of the unique spike-specific TCRs recognized epitopes lying outside the regions that are mutated in the B.1.351 and B.1.1.7 variants.

This clone was counted once. There is no known antigen for this receptor. There are no base qualities to consult, and no much larger clone falls within one base. The CDR3 regions of human TCRbeta chains were analyzed by immunosequencing. The paper's data handling went like this. TCRs in the repertoires were matched against a reference library of SARS-CoV-2-specific TCRs that had been generated with the MIRA antigen-specificity platform. Breadth meant the fraction of unique TCRs that were SARS-CoV-2-associated, whereas depth meant the fraction of total T cells that were SARS-CoV-2-associated. Using the MIRA data, every spike-specific TCR was mapped to the spike region that the TCR reacted to and assigned to either a CD4 or a CD8 class. Log10-transformed breadth and depth values were compared by one-way ANOVA with Sidak's multiple comparisons tests. The table comes from immuneACCESS by way of TCRdb, which keeps in-frame sequences with V and J called. Part of the clones is missing from these tables; in studies checked, under half for an unresolved V gene and the rest for unknown reasons. V, J and clone size were drawn from that table, and D and trimming were deduced from the DNA. The sample yields about 150,000 clones; roughly 90% were counted once. The ten largest clones represent approximately 1.4% of the sample.

The germline V gene gives CDR1 as SGHRS and CDR2 as YFSETQ. V lost 0 bases and J lost 6 bases; the stretch between them is 14 bases long. Taken from cysteine to phenylalanine, the CDR3 has 15 residues. Only the CDR3 region is kept as DNA, spanning 45 bases read in frame from base 1. Interpreted using the paper, the time point label stands for: about 28 days (+/-7) after the second vaccine dose. AZD1222 recipients with second doses at about 4 weeks or about 12 weeks were pooled, because spike-specific TCR depth and breadth did not differ between schedules. Vaccinee samples came from UK trials COV001 and COV002, including a single-blind randomized controlled phase 2/3 trial of AZD1222 (ChAdOx1 nCoV-19) in healthy adults. For TCRbeta chain sequencing, PBMC samples were collected from trial participants at day 0 and at day 28 after the second dose.

The clonotype was recovered from an adult who received the AZD1222 COVID-19 vaccine. The sequence links TRBV5-1 to TRBJ2-3; a tentative D call is TRBD2 (5 bases match). The source was peripheral blood, collected 28 days after the second AZD1222 dose. CDR3 loop: CASSLVFSAGDTQYF. The DNA sequence reads TGCGCCAGCAGCTTGGTTTTTAGCGCAGGTGATACGCAGTATTTT.